Listed below are T cell receptor beta chains from one sample, sequenced in a study of control samples from healthy donors and cancer patients. Sequencing was performed with immunoSEQ multiplex PCR; in TCRdb, only in-frame clones are kept and a portion is missing. The data contain roughly 100,000 clones, about 90% of them singletons. The sequenced sample was blood. All receptors derive from a woman aged 18-29 years in good health. The CDR3 runs from the conserved cysteine through the conserved F or W. Each record gives: J gene, clone size, V gene, D gene, CDR3 DNA, CDR3 protein. A D gene is named only where the DNA matches it firmly. Rows give clone size only sometimes, using once, few, many, or a class for an expanded clone.

J: TRBJ2-7; size: .; V: TRBV27; D: TRBD2; DNA: TGTGCCAGCAGCGCTAGCGGGCCGTACGAGCAGTACTTC; CDR3: CASSASGPYEQYF
J: TRBJ2-7; size: .; V: TRBV6-5; D: TRBD2; DNA: TGTGCCAGCAGTCACACGGGGACTAGTTTTGGCGAGCAGTACTTC; CDR3: CASSHTGTSFGEQYF
J: TRBJ2-7; size: .; V: TRBV5-1; D: .; DNA: TGCGCCAGCAGCCTTTTCAAGGGGGACCACGAGCAGTACTTC; CDR3: CASSLFKGDHEQYF
J: TRBJ2-5; size: .; V: TRBV7-3; D: .; DNA: TGTGCCAGCAGCTTAAGGGTGAGCGGCAAAGAGACCCAGTACTTC; CDR3: CASSLRVSGKETQYF
J: TRBJ1-3; size: .; V: TRBV6-5; D: .; DNA: TGTGCCAGCAGTTTTGGGACGGCCGGAAACACCATATATTTT; CDR3: CASSFGTAGNTIYF
J: TRBJ2-3; size: once; V: TRBV3-1/TRBV3-2; D: TRBD2; DNA: TGTGCCAGCAGCCAAGTAGCGGGGAGCACAGATACGCAGTATTTT; CDR3: CASSQVAGSTDTQYF
J: TRBJ1-3; size: .; V: TRBV19; D: .; DNA: TGTGCCAGTAGTCACAGGGCCAGCTCTGGAAACACCATATATTTT; CDR3: CASSHRASSGNTIYF
J: TRBJ2-5; size: .; V: TRBV7-9; D: .; DNA: TGTGCCAGCAGCATAGGAAGGGTAATGGAGACCCAGTACTTC; CDR3: CASSIGRVMETQYF
J: TRBJ1-4; size: .; V: TRBV7-9; D: .; DNA: TGTGCCAGCAGAGATTCAGGGGACCGTGAAAAACTGTTTTTT; CDR3: CASRDSGDREKLFF
J: TRBJ2-3; size: .; V: TRBV29-1; D: TRBD2; DNA: TGCAGCGTTGAAGATCCCGGGGAGCGGGGGGAAAGCACAGATACGCAGTATTTT; CDR3: CSVEDPGERGESTDTQYF
J: TRBJ2-7; size: .; V: TRBV3-1/TRBV3-2; D: .; DNA: TGTGCCAGCAGCCAAGCACGGATCCTTACCTACGAGCAGTACTTC; CDR3: CASSQARILTYEQYF
J: TRBJ2-7; size: .; V: TRBV7-2; D: .; DNA: TGTGCCAGCAGCTTAGCTAAAGTGGATGGAGGATCAGCCTACGAGCAGTACTTC; CDR3: CASSLAKVDGGSAYEQYF
J: TRBJ2-2; size: .; V: TRBV4-3; D: .; DNA: TGCGCCAGCAGCCAAGGAGGGGGGTACACCGGGGAGCTGTTTTTT; CDR3: CASSQGGGYTGELFF
J: TRBJ2-7; size: .; V: TRBV28; D: TRBD1; DNA: TGTGCCAGCAGTCCATTGGACAGGTACTCCTACGAGCAGTACTTC; CDR3: CASSPLDRYSYEQYF
J: TRBJ1-1; size: .; V: TRBV5-4; D: .; DNA: TGTGCCAGCAGCTTGGAGGCGGGGGGGACTGAAGCTTTCTTT; CDR3: CASSLEAGGTEAFF
J: TRBJ2-7; size: once; V: TRBV18; D: .; DNA: TGTGCCAGCTCACCGGAGGCCCCCCCCTCCTACGAGCAGTACTTC; CDR3: CASSPEAPPSYEQYF
J: TRBJ1-3; size: .; V: TRBV19; D: TRBD1; DNA: TGTGCCAGTAGTATCTCCGGGACAGTTTCTGGAAACACCATATATTTT; CDR3: CASSISGTVSGNTIYF
J: TRBJ2-4; size: .; V: TRBV6-5; D: .; DNA: TGTGCCAGCAGTTACGAGGGGAATAGCAAAAACATTCAGTACTTC; CDR3: CASSYEGNSKNIQYF
J: TRBJ1-2; size: .; V: TRBV6-1; D: .; DNA: TGTGCCAGCAGTGAAGCCTCCTATGGCTACACCTTC; CDR3: CASSEASYGYTF
J: TRBJ1-5; size: .; V: TRBV4-1; D: .; DNA: TGCGCCAGCAGCCAAGGGGTCGGGACTCATCAGCCCCAGCATTTT; CDR3: CASSQGVGTHQPQHF
J: TRBJ2-3; size: .; V: TRBV30; D: TRBD2; DNA: TGTGCCTGTTCGGGACTAGCGGAAGGACCCACAGATACGCAGTATTTT; CDR3: CACSGLAEGPTDTQYF
J: TRBJ2-1; size: .; V: TRBV10-3; D: TRBD2; DNA: TGTGCCATCAGTGATAACTTCGGACTAGCGGGGGGGGATGAGCAGTTCTTC; CDR3: CAISDNFGLAGGDEQFF
J: TRBJ2-3; size: .; V: TRBV9; D: TRBD2; DNA: TGTGCCAGCAGCGTAGGAGCGGGGGAGTACACAGATACGCAGTATTTT; CDR3: CASSVGAGEYTDTQYF
J: TRBJ2-7; size: .; V: TRBV14; D: .; DNA: TGTGCCAGCAGCCGGACAAACACCTACGAGCAGTACTTC; CDR3: CASSRTNTYEQYF
J: TRBJ1-1; size: .; V: TRBV27; D: .; DNA: TGTGCCAGCAGTTACAGGGATAACACTGAAGCTTTCTTT; CDR3: CASSYRDNTEAFF
J: TRBJ2-7; size: .; V: TRBV12-3/TRBV12-4; D: .; DNA: TGTGCCAGCAGTTTCCTAGAGACCTACGAGCAGTACTTC; CDR3: CASSFLETYEQYF
J: TRBJ1-1; size: .; V: TRBV29-1; D: .; DNA: TGCAGCCTGAGGGGGGTAGGCACTGAAGCTTTCTTT; CDR3: CSLRGVGTEAFF
J: TRBJ1-2; size: once; V: TRBV30; D: .; DNA: TGTGCCTGGTCGGGAGGGACCGGCTTTGACTATGGCTACACCTTC; CDR3: CAWSGGTGFDYGYTF
J: TRBJ2-3; size: once; V: TRBV4-3; D: TRBD2; DNA: TGCGCCAGCAGCCAAGGGGGACTAGCGTTAACAGATACGCAGTATTTT; CDR3: CASSQGGLALTDTQYF
J: TRBJ2-1; size: .; V: TRBV19; D: TRBD2; DNA: TGTGCCAGTAGTATAGCAGCTAGCGGGAGCTCCTACAATGAGCAGTTCTTC; CDR3: CASSIAASGSSYNEQFF
J: TRBJ1-2; size: .; V: TRBV7-8; D: .; DNA: TGTGCCAGCAGCTTAGCGCAATGGGGAGATAACTATGGCTACACCTTC; CDR3: CASSLAQWGDNYGYTF
J: TRBJ1-4; size: .; V: TRBV6-5; D: .; DNA: TGTGCCAGCACTTGGACAGCTGCAACTAATGAAAAACTGTTTTTT; CDR3: CASTWTAATNEKLFF
J: TRBJ2-5; size: .; V: TRBV5-1; D: TRBD1; DNA: TGCGCCAGCAGCCGGGGACAGGGGAGGCGAGAGACCCAGTACTTC; CDR3: CASSRGQGRRETQYF
J: TRBJ2-2; size: .; V: TRBV24-1; D: TRBD1; DNA: TGTGCCACCAGTGACAGGGACAGGGGGTACACCGGGGAGCTGTTTTTT; CDR3: CATSDRDRGYTGELFF
J: TRBJ2-3; size: .; V: TRBV2; D: .; DNA: TGTGCCAGCGCGGAGTGGGGGTTCACCGATACGCAGTATTTT; CDR3: CASAEWGFTDTQYF
J: TRBJ1-2; size: .; V: TRBV30; D: .; DNA: TGTGCCTGGAGTTTCCAGGGTGTGCAGGGCTACACCTTC; CDR3: CAWSFQGVQGYTF
J: TRBJ2-2; size: .; V: TRBV30; D: TRBD2; DNA: TGTGCCTGGAGGACTAGCGGGAGGGCCTTGTCCGGGGAGCTGTTTTTT; CDR3: CAWRTSGRALSGELFF
J: TRBJ2-5; size: .; V: TRBV12-3/TRBV12-4; D: .; DNA: TGTGCCAGCAGTATACGGGGAGAGACCCAGTACTTC; CDR3: CASSIRGETQYF
J: TRBJ1-1; size: .; V: TRBV2; D: .; DNA: TGTGCCAGCAGTGATAGGTTGAACACTGAAGCTTTCTTT; CDR3: CASSDRLNTEAFF
J: TRBJ1-4; size: once; V: TRBV4-1; D: TRBD1; DNA: TGCGCCAGCAGCATATCCGGGACAGGGGATGAAAAACTGTTTTTT; CDR3: CASSISGTGDEKLFF
J: TRBJ1-1; size: .; V: TRBV18; D: .; DNA: TGTGCCAGCTCGCAAGACCGGACCGAGCACACTGAAGCTTTCTTT; CDR3: CASSQDRTEHTEAFF
J: TRBJ2-7; size: .; V: TRBV7-2; D: TRBD1; DNA: TGTGCCAGCAGCTTAGTGGGACAGGGGGCTCAAGAGCAGTACTTC; CDR3: CASSLVGQGAQEQYF
J: TRBJ2-5; size: .; V: TRBV7-2; D: .; DNA: TGTGCCAGCAGCTGGGTAGGAGGGGAAGAGACCCAGTACTTC; CDR3: CASSWVGGEETQYF
J: TRBJ2-1; size: .; V: TRBV11-3; D: TRBD1; DNA: TGTGCCAGCAGCTTAGCGGGGACAGGGGCCAATGAGCAGTTCTTC; CDR3: CASSLAGTGANEQFF
J: TRBJ2-1; size: .; V: TRBV6-4; D: .; DNA: TGTGCCAGCAGTGACTTGACAGGCCTTAGCCCAATCAATGAGCAGTTCTTC; CDR3: CASSDLTGLSPINEQFF
J: TRBJ1-1; size: .; V: TRBV6-5; D: TRBD1; DNA: TGTGCCAGCAGACGACAGGGGAACACTGAAGCTTTCTTT; CDR3: CASRRQGNTEAFF
J: TRBJ2-3; size: .; V: TRBV12-5; D: TRBD2; DNA: TGTGCTAGTGGGTGGGGGACTAGCGGGGCTACAGATACGCAGTATTTT; CDR3: CASGWGTSGATDTQYF